This TCR beta chain was documented in a study of cytomegalovirus exposure and HLA in healthy donors. Study-level background: A prior study identified roughly 110 million unique TCR beta sequences from about 200 million T cells. The study, taken as a whole, reports: Fewer N-insertions (relative to the 666-donor mean) were reportedly seen in an Asian-associated ancestry cluster in a later analysis. Rare TCR sequences dominated, though some public TCRs recurred in many donors. Per a prior analysis, the majority of TCR beta V segments were productive roughly 90% or roughly 30% of the time.

The CDR3 is 13 amino acids. V was pared by 6 bases and J by 2 bases, with 10 bases between. Germline loops: CDR1 KGHSH, CDR2 LQKENI. Regarding this clone: Its antigen is as yet unknown.

PCR involved 60 Vbeta and 13 Jbeta primers. Data came from immunoSEQ multiplex PCR; TCRdb stores just in-frame clones and leaves some out. The sample has tens of thousands of clones, 85% seen once. The receptor was isolated from a female donor in good health and CMV-seronegative. Material for sequencing was PBMCs. The rearrangement uses TRBV18 and TRBJ2-5; D is perhaps TRBD2 (5 bases). DNA of the CDR3: TGTGCCAGCTCGCCAACTAGACAAGAGACCCAGTACTTC. It specifies CASSPTRQETQYF.